A single sample gave rise to the 26 T cell receptor beta chains below, sequenced in a study of human T cells and chemical hapten exposure. One entry per CDR3 protein, called by TCRdb with MiXCR from the RACE reads. Of 180,000 or so distinct CDR3 sequences listed, roughly 30% are singletons. Described time point: pre-sensitization, week 0. The treatment denotes: therapeutic diphenylcyclopropenone sensitization with weekly scalp DPC. Material: whole blood, obtained in connection with sensitization to the hapten diphenylcyclopropenone (DPC). The origin of the receptors is a young woman with alopecia areata. Some clones in this sample may be carry-over from other donors' samples.

The V call is TRBV7-9, the J call TRBJ2-3; D call uncertain. The V end lost 3 bases, the J end lost 4 bases, and 11 bases lay between the germline ends. This CDR3 is built from 14 residues. Germline V gives CDR1 SEHNR, CDR2 FQNEAQ (reference sequence). DNA for the CDR3: TGTGCCAGCAGCTTCAAGCTCGCCGCAGATACGCAGTATTTT. Translated, it gives CASSFKLAADTQYF.

V gene TRBV5-6 combines with J gene TRBJ2-1; D not certain. Germline loops: CDR1 SGHDT, CDR2 YYEEEE. The length of the CDR3 is 15 residues. The V and J ends lost 0 bases and 3 bases respectively, with 10 bases between them. The CDR3, as DNA: TGTGCCAGCAGCTTGGATGGCTCCAGCTACAATGAGCAGTTCTTC. This sequence encodes CASSLDGSSYNEQFF.

This clonotype was seen a single time. The chain is built from TRBV5-1 and TRBJ1-5, with a weak D call TRBD1 (5 bases). V gave up 4 bases and J gave up 4 bases, with 15 bases separating them. The CDR3 is 15 residues long. Germline lookup yields CDR1 SGHRS and CDR2 YFSETQ. CDR3 region: CASSPGGTTNQPQHF. CDR3 nucleotides: TGCGCCAGCAGCCCGGGAGGGACCACGAATCAGCCCCAGCATTTT.

This clonotype was seen a handful of times. V and J are TRBV20-1 and TRBJ1-5; D is ambiguous. CDR3 length: 14 amino acids. Per germline, CDR1 DFQATT and CDR2 SNEGSKA (reference sequence). V lost 5 bases and J 1 base, leaving 12 bases between the germline ends. The CDR3 here is CSASKKGSNQPQHF. The DNA for the CDR3 is TGCAGTGCTTCAAAGAAGGGAAGCAATCAGCCCCAGCATTTT.

This rearrangement joins TRBV6-2 or TRBV6-3 to TRBJ2-1; TRBD2 might be the D (5 bases). The V end was cut by 7 bases, the J end by 3 bases, with 13 bases between. CDR1 and CDR2 (germline): MNHEY, SVGEGT. The CDR3 totals 14 residues. CDR3 in amino acids: CASNNFGIYNEQFF. The CDR3 DNA reads TGTGCCAGCAATAACTTCGGGATCTACAATGAGCAGTTCTTC.

Ten or more counts support this clonotype. V usage is TRBV28 and J usage is TRBJ1-2; TRBD1 is a possible D gene (6 bases). Germline loops: CDR1 MDHEN, CDR2 SYDVKM. The CDR3 spans 12 residues. Trimming shortened V by 8 bases and J by 2 bases, and 9 bases separated the two germline ends. The CDR3 spells CASGQHNYGYTF. In DNA form, the CDR3 reads TGTGCCAGCGGACAGCACAACTATGGCTACACCTTC.

This rearrangement joins TRBV20-1 to TRBJ1-2, with 7 positions matching TRBD1. The V gene's germline CDR1 is DFQATT and CDR2 SNEGSKA (reference sequence). V lost 3 bases, J lost 0 bases, and 4 bases stayed unmatched. The CDR3 runs 14 residues. CDR3 loop: CSASSTGTNYGYTF. The CDR3 DNA reads as TGCAGTGCTAGCTCGACAGGGACTAACTATGGCTACACCTTC.

The chain is built from TRBV6-1 and TRBJ2-6; possible D gene TRBD1, 5 bases. Trimming removed 1 base at V and 2 bases at J, with 9 bases between. The CDR3 runs 16 residues. Germline CDR1 reads MNHNS; CDR2 reads SASEGT. For the CDR3, the DNA is TGTGCCAGCAGTGAAGTAAGGGGTACTGGGGCCAACGTCCTGACTTTC. This translates into CASSEVRGTGANVLTF.

J is TRBJ2-5 and V is TRBV28, with TRBD1 matching over 7 bases. The CDR3 consists of 15 residues. Germline V gives CDR1 MDHEN, CDR2 SYDVKM. V shed 2 bases and J 3 bases; nucleotides not matched to a gene: 6. CDR3 DNA: TGTGCCAGCAGTTTACCCGACAGGGCAAAAGAGACCCAGTACTTC. Translation gives CASSLPDRAKETQYF.

This clonotype has just a few counts. The chain combines TRBV4-1 with TRBJ1-2; 7 bases align to TRBD1. Germline trimming cut 1 base from V and 4 bases from J; bases unmatched to any gene: 3. This CDR3 comprises 14 residues. Germline CDR1 and CDR2: MGHRA and YSYEKL. CDR3 loop: CASSQGQGGYGYTF. The DNA for the CDR3 is TGCGCCAGCAGCCAAGGACAGGGTGGCTATGGCTACACCTTC.

This clonotype has more than one count but fewer than ten. The chain combines TRBV29-1 with TRBJ2-2; 8 nucleotides line up with TRBD2. The CDR3 has 14 residues. Germline-derived CDR1 and CDR2 are SQVTM and ANQGSEA. The V and J ends lost 5 bases and 1 base, in that order; junction bases with no gene match: 3. The CDR3 DNA reads as TGCAGCGTTTTGGCGGGGGGGAACACCGGGGAGCTGTTTTTT. This gives the protein CSVLAGGNTGELFF.

V usage is TRBV20-1 and J usage is TRBJ1-2; 8 bases are shared with TRBD1. Trimming took 6 bases from V and 0 from J; bases not matched to a gene: 6. The CDR3 totals 14 residues. The germline gives CDR1 DFQATT, CDR2 SNEGSKA (reference sequence). CDR3 amino acids: CSATQGAANYGYTF. As DNA, the CDR3 is TGCAGTGCCACGCAGGGGGCCGCTAACTATGGCTACACCTTC.

CDR3 amino acids: CASSDPRTGLYNEQFF. The CDR3 DNA follows: TGTGCCAGCAGTGATCCCAGGACAGGGTTATACAATGAGCAGTTCTTC. J is TRBJ2-1 and V is TRBV25-1, with TRBD1 matching 8 bases. The germline V gene encodes CDR1 MGHDK and CDR2 SYGVNS. The CDR3 runs 16 residues. V dropped 3 bases and J dropped 4; count of bases not matched to a gene: 8.

The chain carries TRBV10-3 and TRBJ2-5; D uncertain. Germline CDR1 and CDR2: ENHRY and SYGVKD. There are 13 residues in the CDR3. Trimming stripped 6 bases from V and 1 base from J, with 9 bases between. CDR3 nucleotide sequence: TGTGCCATCAGACCCGGACCCCAAGAGACCCAGTACTTC. Translating it yields CAIRPGPQETQYF.

There are a few counts of this clonotype. The chain is built from TRBV10-3 and TRBJ1-1, with 9 bases fitting TRBD1. After removal of 3 bases from V and 5 bases from J, the junction contained 7 bases not matched to a gene. This CDR3 spans 15 amino acids. The V gene's germline CDR1 is ENHRY and CDR2 SYGVKD. The CDR3 spells CAISDPGQGRTEAFF. For the CDR3, the DNA is TGTGCCATCAGTGACCCGGGACAGGGAAGGACTGAAGCTTTCTTT.

The rearrangement uses TRBV2 and TRBJ1-3; D possibly corresponds to TRBD1 (5 bases). This CDR3 is built from 14 residues. Germline CDR1 is SNHLY and CDR2 is FYNNEI. V lost 4 bases to trimming and J lost 0 bases, with 7 bases between them. The CDR3 region is CASSVTASGNTIYF. As DNA, the CDR3 is TGTGCCAGCAGTGTGACAGCCTCTGGAAACACCATATATTTT.

This sequence joins TRBV10-3 and TRBJ1-5; 7 bases fit TRBD1. Germline lookup yields CDR1 ENHRY and CDR2 SYGVKD. This CDR3 has 13 residues. The J segment lost 5 bases and the V segment lost 6 bases, leaving 4 bases of the junction unmatched. The CDR3 reads CAISNQGDQPQHF. The CDR3 DNA reads as TGTGCCATCAGCAATCAGGGGGATCAGCCCCAGCATTTT.

This clonotype turned up a few times. V usage is TRBV7-2 and J usage is TRBJ2-7; 11 bases are a match to TRBD2. The CDR3 runs 19 residues. J gave up 2 bases and V 5 bases, and 17 bases lay outside the gene matches. Germline V lookup: CDR1 SGHTA, CDR2 FQGNSA. The CDR3 reads CASSRPGTSGRGRAYEQYF. CDR3 coding DNA: TGTGCCAGCAGCCGCCCAGGGACTAGCGGTAGAGGTAGGGCCTACGAGCAGTACTTC.

This clonotype was observed a few times. An end of the junction does not agree with germline; a read error may underlie this. This chain uses TRBV2 with TRBJ1-4, with 10 bases identical to TRBD1. The CDR3 runs to 15 residues. Germline assignment: CDR1 SNHLY and CDR2 FYNNEI. CDR3 nucleotides: TGTGCCAGCAGCGAAGACAGGGGGCAGAGTGAAAAACTGTTTTTT. Translated: CASSEDRGQSEKLFF.

This clonotype was seen once. DNA for the CDR3: TGCAGTGTCAAAACCCCACGACCAGCGGGAGCAAATGAGCAGTTCTTC. As protein: CSVKTPRPAGANEQFF. The chain recombines TRBV20-1 with TRBJ2-1, with 8 positions matching TRBD2. The J segment lost 7 bases and the V segment lost 7 bases, leaving 18 bases of the junction unmatched. Germline CDR1 reads DFQATT; CDR2 reads SNEGSKA (reference sequence). There are 16 residues in the CDR3.

This clonotype appeared many times. The genes are TRBV7-2 and TRBJ2-1, with 9 bases fitting TRBD2. The V segment lost 2 bases and the J segment 10 bases; nucleotides outside the gene matches: 3. From germline, CDR1 is SGHTA and CDR2 FQGNSA. The CDR3 length is 13 residues. The CDR3 bases are TGTGCCAGCAGCTTAATTCTAGCGGGGGAGCAGTTCTTC. Its translation is CASSLILAGEQFF.

This chain uses TRBV7-9 with TRBJ2-1; 9 nucleotides agree with TRBD2. Trimming removed 3 bases from V and 8 bases from J; junction bases left unmatched: 8. This CDR3 contains 15 residues. Germline CDR1 SEHNR, CDR2 FQNEAQ (reference sequence). This CDR3 is CASSLLAGGSYEQFF. Written as DNA, the CDR3 is TGTGCCAGCAGCTTGCTCGCGGGAGGGTCTTATGAGCAGTTCTTC.

This clonotype was counted only a few times. The chain links TRBV3-1 to TRBJ2-7, with 8 bases identical to TRBD2. CDR3 length equals 16 residues. Germline CDR1 and CDR2: LGHDT and YNNKEL (reference sequence). V trimming: 3 bases; J trimming: 2 bases; junction bases outside the gene matches: 9. CDR3 sequence: CASSHISGEHPYEQYF. The DNA of the CDR3 is TGTGCCAGCAGCCATATTAGCGGGGAGCATCCCTACGAGCAGTACTTC.

This clonotype was recorded a few times. The V gene is TRBV20-1, the J gene TRBJ2-5; TRBD2 matches at 10 bases. CDR1 and CDR2 (germline): DFQATT, SNEGSKA (reference sequence). This CDR3 is 15 amino acids long. Trimming cost V 6 bases and J 1 base; bases outside gene matches: 8. CDR3 protein: CSAPPLAGRQETQYF. CDR3 nucleotides: TGCAGTGCGCCGCCACTAGCGGGGCGCCAAGAGACCCAGTACTTC.

The rearrangement links TRBV20-1 to TRBJ2-5; TRBD2 aligns across 9 bases. V gave up 4 bases and J gave up 5 bases; unmatched junction bases: 2. The CDR3 has 12 residues. Germline V CDR1 and CDR2: DFQATT, SNEGSKA (reference sequence). In nucleotides, the CDR3 is TGCAGTGCTATAGGACTAGCGGAGACCCAGTACTTC. Translation: CSAIGLAETQYF.

This clonotype appeared a few times. The chain employs TRBV10-3 and TRBJ2-7; weak D call: TRBD1 (6 bases). V lost 4 bases and J lost 3, with 7 bases in between. This CDR3 has 12 amino acids. Germline CDR1 reads ENHRY; CDR2 reads SYGVKD. CDR3: CAISADSYEQYF. CDR3 in DNA: TGTGCCATCAGTGCGGACAGCTACGAGCAGTACTTC.